Sequencing of this T cell receptor (beta chain) was carried out in a study of shared clonotypes between healthy human individuals. Broader study findings: Large sequencing depth failed to make sorted-subset sequencing complete, rarefaction showed. Only blood samples were collected, and tissue repertoires likely differ. Clonotypes that were shared across four donors made up around 5% of naive CD4 clonotypes.

Trimming stripped 4 bases from V and 0 bases from J, with 25 bases between. CDR1 LGHNT and CDR2 FRNRAP come from the germline V gene. The CDR3 runs 21 residues. Profiling relied on immunoSEQ multiplex PCR, and the TCRdb table lists in-frame clones only, not all of them. Of 1.5 million to 1.9 million clones in the sample, 95% to 99% were seen once. Turning to this clone: What it binds is not known.

What was sequenced was naive CD4+ T cells sorted from blood. Subset reported: CD45RA+ positively selected. The receptor's source is a young man in good health. The J gene is TRBJ2-6, the V gene TRBV12-5; D possibly uses TRBD1 or TRBD2 (5 bases each). The CDR3 reads CASGSLTVNRDGSSGANVLTF. CDR3 sequence (DNA): TGTGCTAGTGGTTCCCTGACAGTGAACCGGGACGGCAGCTCTGGGGCCAACGTCCTGACTTTC.